The rows below give T cell receptor beta chains drawn from one sample of a study of blood T cell repertoires in COVID-19. Assay used: immunoSEQ multiplex PCR; TCRdb lists only in-frame clones, some missing. The sample yields about 110,000 clones, about four fifths seen once. Input material: peripheral blood. The receptors here all came from a woman aged 55-75 years with acute or convalescent COVID-19. CDR3s include the opening cysteine and the closing phenylalanine or tryptophan. A D gene is named only where the DNA matches it firmly. Clone size is not always given. Where it is, it says once, few, many or a class for expanded clones.

j_call v_call d_call clone_size cdr3_aa cdr3_nt
TRBJ2-1 TRBV28 TRBD2 NA CASSPVRLAVFF TGTGCCAGCAGCCCAGTCCGACTAGCGGTGTTCTTC
TRBJ2-7 TRBV6-5 NA once CASRPPGVQSYEQYF TGTGCCAGCAGACCCCCAGGGGTGCAATCCTACGAGCAGTACTTC
TRBJ2-5 TRBV28 NA NA CASSSLQETQYF TGTGCCAGCAGTTCCCTTCAAGAGACCCAGTACTTC
TRBJ2-5 TRBV4-3 TRBD1 NA CASSQDRGTGETQYF TGCGCCAGCAGCCAAGACCGAGGGACAGGAGAGACCCAGTACTTC
TRBJ1-6 TRBV5-4 NA NA CASSLPQGPYNSPLHF TGTGCCAGCAGCTTACCACAGGGTCCCTATAATTCACCCCTCCACTTT
TRBJ2-5 TRBV24-1 TRBD2 NA CATSEERGGRETQYF TGTGCCACCAGTGAAGAGCGGGGGGGTCGAGAGACCCAGTACTTC
TRBJ1-1 TRBV29-1 NA once CSVESKGTEAFF TGCAGCGTTGAATCCAAGGGGACTGAAGCTTTCTTT
TRBJ2-5 TRBV6-5 NA NA CASSPSYQGVTQYF TGTGCCAGCAGTCCCTCTTACCAGGGTGTCACCCAGTACTTC
TRBJ1-2 TRBV7-2 NA NA CASSTGHANYGYTF TGTGCCAGCAGCACCGGACACGCTAACTATGGCTACACCTTC
TRBJ2-5 TRBV11-3 TRBD2 few CASSPGTSPETQYF TGTGCCAGCAGTCCCGGGACTAGTCCCGAGACCCAGTACTTC
TRBJ1-4 TRBV5-6 TRBD1 NA CASSYRQGMNEKLFF TGTGCCAGCAGCTACCGACAGGGTATGAATGAAAAACTGTTTTTT
TRBJ1-6 TRBV28 NA NA CASGTGTLYNSPLHF TGTGCCAGCGGAACCGGGACACTTTATAATTCACCCCTCCACTTT
TRBJ2-3 TRBV12-5 NA NA CASSRGSADTQYF TGTGCTAGTAGTAGGGGGAGTGCAGATACGCAGTATTTT
TRBJ1-3 TRBV30 NA NA CAWEGSASSGNTIYF TGTGCCTGGGAGGGGTCGGCCTCCTCTGGAAACACCATATATTTT
TRBJ1-4 TRBV6-1 NA NA CASSELVAPTGEKLFF TGTGCCAGCAGTGAATTGGTTGCTCCAACCGGTGAAAAACTGTTTTTT
TRBJ2-2 TRBV23-1 NA few CASSQSSQGKNTGELFF TGCGCCAGCAGTCAATCGAGCCAGGGGAAAAACACCGGGGAGCTGTTTTTT
TRBJ2-1 TRBV21-1 NA NA CASSQEAEGGPYNEQFF TGTGCCAGCAGTCAAGAGGCGGAGGGAGGGCCCTACAATGAGCAGTTCTTC
TRBJ2-7 TRBV6-2/TRBV6-3 TRBD2 many CASSWTSGNYEQYF TGTGCCAGCAGTTGGACTAGCGGAAACTACGAGCAGTACTTC
TRBJ1-1 TRBV12-3/TRBV12-4 NA few CASSLGPIAAFF TGTGCCAGCAGTTTGGGCCCCATCGCGGCTTTCTTT
TRBJ1-3 TRBV28 TRBD1 NA CASSTRTGRSGNTIYF TGTGCCAGCAGCACCCGGACAGGCCGCTCTGGAAACACCATATATTTT
TRBJ1-2 TRBV5-4 NA NA CASSLGGEYGYTF TGTGCCAGCAGCTTGGGAGGCGAGTATGGCTACACCTTC
TRBJ2-3 TRBV19 TRBD2 NA CASSRLAGGPTDTQYF TGTGCCAGTAGTCGACTAGCGGGGGGGCCAACAGATACGCAGTATTTT
TRBJ2-7 TRBV27 NA NA CASSLAHGQSYEQYF TGTGCCAGCAGTCTCGCCCACGGACAGTCCTACGAGCAGTACTTC
TRBJ2-5 TRBV18 NA once CASSPRPGVEETQYF TGTGCCAGCTCCCCCAGGCCGGGAGTTGAGGAGACCCAGTACTTC
TRBJ2-7 TRBV24-1 TRBD1 NA CATSAPGQPYEQYF TGTGCCACCAGTGCTCCGGGACAGCCCTACGAGCAGTACTTC
TRBJ2-2 TRBV5-5 NA NA CASSLREVVRELFF TGTGCCAGCAGCTTGCGCGAGGTGGTCCGGGAGCTGTTTTTT
TRBJ1-1 TRBV28 TRBD1 few CASSEGQKAFF TGTGCCAGCAGTGAGGGACAGAAAGCTTTCTTT